These 22 T cell receptor beta chains were all obtained from the same sample, sequenced in a study of regulatory T cells in long-lasting Graves disease. The time point: newly diagnosed GD, antithyroid drugs for less than 3 months. After RNA was extracted from PBMCs, the TCR library was made from it. Researchers made TCR beta libraries by using iRepertoire HTBI primers and running Arm-PCR on CDR3 regions. TCRdb recomputed calls from the multiplex PCR reads with MiXCR, one row per CDR3 protein. The sample lists approximately 390,000 distinct CDR3 sequences; roughly 17% were seen once. These sequences were also reported in another study, on T cells in Graves' hyperthyroidism and ophthalmopathy.

Sequenced material: peripheral blood mononuclear cells (PBMCs), taken at new diagnosis, from a patient treated with antithyroid drugs. These TCRs come from a woman in her late teens or twenties with Graves disease.

This clonotype showed up many times. The chain joins TRBV30 to TRBJ1-5; 12 bases are a match to TRBD1. From germline, CDR1 is GTSNPN and CDR2 SVGIG (reference sequence). With 4 bases clipped from V and 4 bases from J, the junction kept 2 bases outside the gene matches. This CDR3 comprises 14 residues. This chain's CDR3 is CAWKGQGANQPQHF. DNA for the CDR3: TGTGCCTGGAAGGGACAGGGGGCAAATCAGCCCCAGCATTTT.

The sample holds many counts of this clonotype. The CDR3 spells CASGSDSEWYNEQFF. The CDR3 region has the DNA TGTGCCAGCGGATCCGATAGCGAGTGGTACAATGAGCAGTTCTTC. The V gene is TRBV5-6, the J gene TRBJ2-1, with D perhaps matching TRBD2 (5 bases). Germline values: CDR1 SGHDT, CDR2 YYEEEE. Trimming removed 7 bases at V and 4 bases at J, with 18 bases between. This CDR3 spans 15 amino acids.

This clonotype was seen repeatedly, ten times or more. This rearrangement joins TRBV11-2 to TRBJ2-5; D not resolved. V was cut by 3 bases and J by 1 base, with 6 bases left in between. This CDR3 comprises 13 residues. Germline V gene sequence: CDR1 SGHAT, CDR2 FQNNGV. The CDR3 region is CASSFKSQETQYF. The CDR3 DNA reads TGTGCCAGCAGCTTTAAGAGCCAAGAGACCCAGTACTTC.

This clonotype has ten or more counts. V gene TRBV7-9 combines with J gene TRBJ2-5, with a possible D match to TRBD2 (6 bases). The CDR3 length is 15 residues. Germline V gives CDR1 SEHNR, CDR2 FQNEAQ (reference sequence). The V and J ends lost 5 bases and 2 bases respectively, with 15 bases between them. As DNA, the CDR3 is TGTGCCAGCAGCCTCGACGGTGGGGGGCAAGAGACCCAGTACTTC. Protein sequence: CASSLDGGGQETQYF.

The V and J genes are TRBV29-1 and TRBJ1-2, with unresolved D. Germline CDR1 SQVTM, CDR2 ANQGSEA. Trimming removed 1 base at V and 8 bases at J, with 8 bases between. The CDR3 consists of 11 residues. CDR3 DNA sequence: TGCAGCGTTGAAGGGCCCGCGGGCTACACCTTC. This encodes CSVEGPAGYTF.

This clonotype occurred many times. This rearrangement joins TRBV5-8 to TRBJ2-3; 8 bases agree with TRBD2. After removal of 0 bases from V and 0 bases from J, the junction contained 6 bases not matched to a gene. This CDR3 comprises 17 residues. Germline loops: CDR1 SGHTS, CDR2 YDEGEE. CDR3 amino acids: CASSLGLLAVSTDTQYF. The CDR3 region has the DNA TGTGCCAGCAGCTTGGGGCTACTAGCGGTGAGCACAGATACGCAGTATTTT.

The rearrangement joins TRBV7-6 to TRBJ1-1; no definite D call. The CDR3 covers 14 residues. The germline gives CDR1 SGHVS, CDR2 FNYEAQ. The V gene lost 1 base and the J gene lost 3 bases, with 9 bases spanning the gap. The CDR3 coding sequence is TGTGCCAGCAGCTTAGACCTATTGTACACTGAAGCTTTCTTT. This sequence encodes CASSLDLLYTEAFF.

The rearrangement links TRBV7-9 to TRBJ2-7, with 7 bases that match TRBD1. This CDR3 has 14 residues. Looked up from germline, CDR1 is SEHNR and CDR2 is FQNEAQ (reference sequence). V gave up 4 bases and J gave up 9 bases; unmatched junction bases: 12. The CDR3 sequence is CASSSLTGYCGQYF. The CDR3 bases are TGTGCCAGCAGCTCATTGACAGGGTACTGCGGGCAGTACTTC.

This clonotype was recorded many times. This chain joins TRBV28 and TRBJ1-5; D remains ambiguous. The CDR3 length is 13 residues. Germline V gene data show CDR1 as MDHEN and CDR2 as SYDVKM. Trimming stripped 2 bases from V and 7 bases from J, with 9 bases between. DNA for the CDR3: TGTGCCAGCAGTTTACAACCCGGACAGCCCCAGCATTTT. Its protein product is CASSLQPGQPQHF.

The V gene is TRBV10-3, the J gene TRBJ2-5, with D perhaps assigned TRBD1 or TRBD2 (5 bases each). The germline V gene has CDR1 ENHRY and CDR2 SYGVKD. The CDR3 totals 14 residues. Trimming stripped 11 bases from V and 4 bases from J, with 20 bases between. In DNA form, the CDR3 reads TGTGCCTCGAACGAATTGAGGGGCGGAGAGACCCAGTACTTC. This gives the protein CASNELRGGETQYF.

This clonotype was observed many times. The CDR3 coding sequence is TGTGCCAGCAATAACCCGGGCGGACTCACTGAAGCTTTCTTT. It codes for CASNNPGGLTEAFF. The chain recombines TRBV6-1 with TRBJ1-1, with unresolved D. This CDR3 comprises 14 residues. Germline V gene lookup returns CDR1 MNHNS and CDR2 SASEGT. The V and J ends lost 7 bases and 4 bases respectively, with 16 bases between them.

This clonotype has ten or more counts. CDR3 protein: CASSTRGQGSTEAFF. CDR3 nucleotides: TGCGCCAGCAGCACCCGGGGACAGGGTAGCACTGAAGCTTTCTTT. The rearrangement uses TRBV4-1 and TRBJ1-1, with 9 bases that match TRBD1. This CDR3 is built from 15 residues. CDR1 is MGHRA and CDR2 is YSYEKL in the germline V gene. The V gene end was trimmed by 5 bases and the J gene end by 4 bases; junction bases not matched to a gene: 8.

The sample holds many counts of this clonotype. The DNA for the CDR3 is TGTGCCAGCAGTATTGCTAGCGCTGAGCAGTTCTTC. Translated, it gives CASSIASAEQFF. This chain joins TRBV28 and TRBJ2-1; the D gene is possibly TRBD2 (6 bases). Germline V CDR1 and CDR2: MDHEN, SYDVKM. The CDR3 spans 12 residues. V lost 5 bases to trimming and J lost 9 bases, with 11 bases between them. Combining the CDR3 with reference TRBV28 and TRBJ2-1 gives the whole variable domain DVKVTQSSRYLVKRTGEKVFLECVQDMDHENMFWYRQDPGLGLRLIYFSYDVKMKEKGDIPEGYSVSREKKERFSLILESASTNQTSMYLCASSIASAEQFFGPGTRLTVL.

In its sample, this clonotype was seen many times. This chain links TRBV7-6 with TRBJ2-7; TRBD2 matches 8 bases. The CDR3 is made up of 15 amino acids. J gave up 4 bases and V 5 bases, and 10 bases lay outside the gene matches. Germline V CDR1 and CDR2: SGHVS, FNYEAQ. The CDR3 region has the DNA TGTGCCAGCAGCACTACGGGGGGGTCACTTTACGAGCAGTACTTC. Residues: CASSTTGGSLYEQYF.

This clonotype was recorded a few times. V and J are TRBV20-1 and TRBJ1-1, with TRBD1 matching 7 bases. V trimming: 5 bases; J trimming: 4 bases; junction bases outside the gene matches: 1. The CDR3 is 11 amino acids. Germline CDR1 and CDR2: DFQATT and SNEGSKA (reference sequence). The CDR3 here is CSADRVTEAFF. The CDR3 DNA reads as TGCAGTGCTGACAGGGTCACTGAAGCTTTCTTT.

This clonotype appeared many times. The chain uses TRBV11-2 and TRBJ2-3; D unresolved. The CDR3 covers 12 residues. Germline lookup yields CDR1 SGHAT and CDR2 FQNNGV. V dropped 5 bases and J dropped 8 bases, with 11 bases sitting between them. The DNA of the CDR3 is TGTGCCAGCAGCCCCCGTTCGGTTACGCAGTATTTT. It codes for CASSPRSVTQYF.

This clonotype has ten or more counts. The chain carries TRBV6-1 and TRBJ1-1, with 8 bases that match TRBD1. V was pared by 7 bases and J by 1 base, with 8 bases of the junction left unmatched. Germline CDR1 and CDR2: MNHNS and SASEGT. This CDR3 has 15 amino acids. DNA for the CDR3: TGTGCCAGCAAAAAGGGACAGGTAACGAACACTGAAGCTTTCTTT. Its protein product is CASKKGQVTNTEAFF.

The chain employs TRBV20-1 and TRBJ2-5, with 15 bases identical to TRBD2. Germline V gene lookup returns CDR1 DFQATT and CDR2 SNEGSKA (reference sequence). The CDR3 covers 17 residues. Trimming took 0 bases from V and 5 from J; bases not matched to a gene: 7. For the CDR3, the DNA is TGCAGTGCTAGAGATTGGGGACTAGCGGGAGGTCGGGAGACCCAGTACTTC. It is translated as CSARDWGLAGGRETQYF.

This clonotype came up many times. The chain has TRBV28 and TRBJ2-1; D possibly corresponds to TRBD2 (6 bases). The CDR3 contains 17 residues. Germline V lookup: CDR1 MDHEN, CDR2 SYDVKM. Trimming cost V 4 bases and J 0 bases, with 16 bases left between them. The CDR3 nucleotides read TGTGCCAGCAGTTCACTCCGACTAGTAGGCTCCTACAATGAGCAGTTCTTC. Translating it yields CASSSLRLVGSYNEQFF.

On this clonotype: A much larger clone is a single base away; this may be a read error. CDR3 amino acids: CASSLSGTGRYGYTF. Here the CDR3 DNA reads TGTGCCAGCAGTTTGTCCGGGACAGGGCGCTATGGCTACACCTTC. This rearrangement joins TRBV6-9 to TRBJ1-2; 9 bases are a match to TRBD1. V shed 4 bases and J 4 bases; nucleotides not matched to a gene: 7. Germline V gene sequence: CDR1 MNHGY, CDR2 SVAAGI. The CDR3 runs to 15 residues.

This clonotype was recorded at least ten times. The CDR3 region is CASSLRGYGYTF. Here the CDR3 DNA reads TGTGCCAGCAGCTTACGTGGGTATGGCTACACCTTC. The V gene is TRBV5-6, the J gene TRBJ1-2; D uncertain. This CDR3 has 12 amino acids. Germline values: CDR1 SGHDT, CDR2 YYEEEE. V shed 2 bases and J shed 5 bases, with 7 bases lying between them.

This clonotype was seen only a few times. One junction end does not reproduce the germline sequence, and a read error may be involved. This chain links TRBV10-3 with TRBJ2-3, with 10 bases matching TRBD2. This CDR3 region has 15 residues. Per the germline V gene, CDR1 is ENHRY and CDR2 is SYGVKD. The CDR3 region has the DNA TGTGCCACCAGTGAACTAGCGGGATCTACGGATACGCAGTATTTT. It yields the protein CATSELAGSTDTQYF.